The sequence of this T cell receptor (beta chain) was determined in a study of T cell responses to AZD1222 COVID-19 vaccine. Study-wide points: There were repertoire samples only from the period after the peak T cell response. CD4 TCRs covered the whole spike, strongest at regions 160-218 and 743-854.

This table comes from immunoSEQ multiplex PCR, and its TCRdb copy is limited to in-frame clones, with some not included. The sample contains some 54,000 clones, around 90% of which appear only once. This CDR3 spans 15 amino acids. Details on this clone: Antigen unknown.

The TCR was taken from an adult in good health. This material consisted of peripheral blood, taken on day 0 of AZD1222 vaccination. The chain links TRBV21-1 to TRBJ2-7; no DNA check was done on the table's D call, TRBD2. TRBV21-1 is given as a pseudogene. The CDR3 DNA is TGTGCCAGCGGCTGGGGGGGAACAGGGTCTCGCGAGCAGTACTTC. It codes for CASGWGGTGSREQYF.